A selection of T cell receptor beta chains follows, all from one sample in a study of identical twins. Each CDR3 protein is one row after TCRdb ran MiXCR on the 5' RACE reads. The repertoire includes hundreds of thousands of distinct CDR3 sequences, 6.1% of them detected once, and roughly 1.6% sits in the top ten. Sequencing used naive T cells sorted from blood. These receptors were collected from a man younger than 30 in good health. CDR3s include the opening cysteine and the closing phenylalanine or tryptophan. Each record gives: D gene, V gene, clone size, J gene, CDR3 DNA, CDR3 protein. D genes are given only for firm matches. Size is omitted from some rows. Given values are once, few, many or a class for expanded clones.

TRBD1	TRBV20-1	many	TRBJ2-7	TGCAGTGCTAGATCGCTGACAGGGGGAAACGAGCAGTACTTC	CSARSLTGGNEQYF
TRBD1	TRBV9	many	TRBJ1-2	TGTGCCAGCAGCCCCCGCCGGGACAGGGGTGAATACGGGTACTATGGCTACACCTTC	CASSPRRDRGEYGYYGYTF
TRBD2	TRBV4-2	many	TRBJ2-7	TGTGCCAGCAGCCAAGAGGCTAGCGGGAGCTTGTACGAGCAGTACTTC	CASSQEASGSLYEQYF
TRBD2	TRBV5-1	few	TRBJ2-2	TGCGCCAGCAGAGGGCTAGCGGGAGAGACCGGGGAGCTGTTTTTT	CASRGLAGETGELFF
TRBD1	TRBV19	NA	TRBJ2-5	TGTGCCAGTAGTGCACGGGACAGCCGGGGAGAGACCCAGTACTTC	CASSARDSRGETQYF
NA	TRBV29-1	many	TRBJ2-2	TGCAGCGTCAGGGGGGGAAACGGGGAGCTGTTTTTT	CSVRGGNGELFF
TRBD1	TRBV29-1	many	TRBJ2-5	TGCAGCGTTCTGACAGGGGCGTTCGGGACCCAGTACTTC	CSVLTGAFGTQYF
NA	TRBV11-2	few	TRBJ1-2	TGTGCCAGCAGCTCTCGCGGAGGGGGGCTCTTTCCCTATGGCTACACCTTC	CASSSRGGGLFPYGYTF
TRBD1	TRBV9	many	TRBJ1-1	TGTGCCAGCAGCACGGGGACAGTTAAGAACACTGAAGCTTTCTTT	CASSTGTVKNTEAFF
NA	TRBV7-3	many	TRBJ2-3	TGTGCCAGCAGCTTAATTGCAGGGTCCCCAGATACGCAGTATTTT	CASSLIAGSPDTQYF
NA	TRBV20-1	many	TRBJ1-2	TGCAGTGTCAGACCGGGAGGGAACTATGGCTACACCTTC	CSVRPGGNYGYTF
TRBD2	TRBV20-1	NA	TRBJ2-1	TGCAGTGCTAGATTAACTAGCGGGATAAAGCAGTTCTTC	CSARLTSGIKQFF
NA	TRBV27	few	TRBJ2-2	TGTGCCAGCAGTTTTAGGGGCAGGGGAAATCCCGGGGAGCTGTTTTTT	CASSFRGRGNPGELFF
TRBD1	TRBV14	NA	TRBJ1-1	TGTGCCAGCAGTTATTTCCGGGACAGGGGGCCTGGTAGCACTGAAGCTTTCTTT	CASSYFRDRGPGSTEAFF
TRBD2	TRBV11-3	few	TRBJ2-1	TGTGCCAGCGGATCCCGGACTAGCGGGTCTGGGAATGAGCAGTTCTTC	CASGSRTSGSGNEQFF
TRBD2	TRBV7-2	many	TRBJ2-1	TGTGCCAGCAGCTCTCTAGCGGGGATGGTGGTTGAGCAGTTCTTC	CASSSLAGMVVEQFF
NA	TRBV7-6	NA	TRBJ2-2	TGTGCCAGCAGCTCGTTCAGTGCCGGGGAGCTGTTTTTT	CASSSFSAGELFF
NA	TRBV12-3/TRBV12-4	many	TRBJ2-1	TGTGCCAGCAGTTCCGAGACCCTGGGTGAGCAGTTCTTC	CASSSETLGEQFF
TRBD1	TRBV2	once	TRBJ2-2	TGTGCCAGCAGTGAGACAGGGCTGAACACCGGGGAGCTGTTTTTT	CASSETGLNTGELFF
NA	TRBV7-9	many	TRBJ1-4	TGTGCCAGCGCGGGGTCCGTTGCTGAAAAACTGTTTTTT	CASAGSVAEKLFF
TRBD2	TRBV27	many	TRBJ2-2	TGTGCCAGCAGTTTACGGGAGGGCCCCGGGGAGCTGTTTTTT	CASSLREGPGELFF